These 21 T cell receptor beta chains were all obtained from the same sample, sequenced in a study of blood T cell repertoires in COVID-19. Data came from immunoSEQ multiplex PCR; TCRdb stores just in-frame clones and leaves some out. The top ten clones hold 13% of a sample with approximately 35,000 clones, about 79% of them seen once. Input material: peripheral blood. These receptors were taken from a human donor in a cohort sampled during active COVID-19.

The count of this clone is one. The chain uses TRBV5-4 and TRBJ2-1; 9 positions match TRBD1. CDR3 length: 16 residues. Germline assignment: CDR1 SGHNT and CDR2 YYREEE (reference sequence). The ends lost 4 bases at V and 7 bases at J; junction bases unmatched: 12. As DNA, the CDR3 is TGTGCCAGCAGCACACAGGGGGCCGGTTTGAGGAATGAGCAGTTCTTC. Amino acid sequence: CASSTQGAGLRNEQFF.

V usage is TRBV6-6 and J usage is TRBJ2-2, with 7 bases that match TRBD2. Per the germline V gene, CDR1 is MNHNY and CDR2 is SVGAGI (reference sequence). The V and J ends lost 5 bases and 3 bases, in that order; junction bases with no gene match: 12. The CDR3 length is 17 residues. The CDR3 here is CASSPSIFLADTGELFF. The DNA of the CDR3 is TGTGCCAGCAGTCCGTCAATCTTCCTAGCGGACACCGGGGAGCTGTTTTTT.

The chain links TRBV7-3 to TRBJ2-3; the match to TRBD2 covers 12 bases. Germline trimming cut 5 bases from V and 7 bases from J; bases unmatched to any gene: 7. Germline values: CDR1 SGHTA, CDR2 FQGTGA. CDR3 size: 15 residues. CDR3 bases: TGTGCCAGCAGCCTTCGACTAGCGGGGGTTAATACGCAGTATTTT. Its protein is CASSLRLAGVNTQYF. Using reference TRBV7-3 and TRBJ2-3 for the parts outside the CDR3, the full variable domain is GAGVSQTPSNKVTEKGKYVELRCDPISGHTALYWYRQSLGQGPEFLIYFQGTGAADDSGLPNDRFFAVRPEGSVSTLKIQRTERGDSAVYLCASSLRLAGVNTQYFGPGTRLTVL.

The V gene is TRBV5-5, the J gene TRBJ2-7, with D tentatively TRBD1 (7 bases). The CDR3 spans 14 residues. Trimming shortened V by 4 bases and J by 5 bases, and 16 bases separated the two germline ends. Germline CDR1 SGHKS, CDR2 YYEKEE (reference sequence). The CDR3 DNA sequence: TGTGCCAGCAGCCTGACAGGGAGGTTCGACGAGCAGTACTTC. Encoded protein: CASSLTGRFDEQYF.

This clone was observed a few times. V gene TRBV6-4 combines with J gene TRBJ1-5; 9 bases align to TRBD1. J gave up 6 bases and V 4 bases, and 7 bases lay outside the gene matches. This CDR3 has 15 residues. The V gene's germline CDR1 is MRHNA and CDR2 SNTAGT. The CDR3 DNA reads TGTGCCAGCAGTGCTGGGACAGGGCCTTTTCAGCCCCAGCATTTT. Protein sequence: CASSAGTGPFQPQHF.

CDR3: CASVNGSGSSYEQYF. The CDR3 bases are TGTGCCAGCGTGAACGGCTCCGGGAGCTCCTACGAGCAGTACTTC. The chain combines TRBV11-1 with TRBJ2-7; possible D gene TRBD2, 6 bases. CDR1 is SGHAT, CDR2 FQDESV, per germline (reference sequence). The CDR3 has 15 residues. Trimming took off 8 bases at V and 0 bases at J, with 17 bases between the two ends.

CDR3 DNA: TGTGCCAGCACCAAAAGCGGGGGGGTCCACTACGAGCAGTACTTC. Its protein product is CASTKSGGVHYEQYF. The chain recombines TRBV7-9 with TRBJ2-7; 10 nucleotides line up with TRBD2. The ends lost 7 bases at V and 3 bases at J; junction bases unmatched: 9. CDR1 and CDR2 (germline): SEHNR, FQNEAQ (reference sequence). This CDR3 is 15 amino acids long.

The chain has TRBV10-1 and TRBJ2-1; TRBD1 matches at 12 bases. Per germline, CDR1 WNHNN and CDR2 SYGVQD (reference sequence). The CDR3 length is 16 residues. The junction had 10 bases not matched to a gene; V was cut back by 6 bases and J by 7 bases. CDR3 protein: CASSYPRDRGHNEQFF. The CDR3 DNA reads TGCGCCAGCAGCTACCCTCGGGACAGGGGGCATAATGAGCAGTTCTTC.

This clone was counted between two and nine times. The V and J genes are TRBV29-1 and TRBJ1-2; TRBD1 might be the D (6 bases). The CDR3 consists of 14 residues. Germline V lookup: CDR1 SQVTM, CDR2 ANQGSEA. The V end lost 4 bases, the J end lost 7 bases, and 19 bases lay between the germline ends. The CDR3 coding sequence is TGCAGCGTTGGGTCCGCAGGGGCCCGGGGTGGCTACACCTTC. Its protein is CSVGSAGARGGYTF.

This chain uses TRBV20-1 with TRBJ2-4; a possible D gene is TRBD2 (6 bases). Trimming pared 5 bases from V and 8 bases from J, leaving 10 bases between. Germline-derived CDR1 and CDR2 are DFQATT and SNEGSKA (reference sequence). This CDR3 is 11 amino acids long. CDR3 bases: TGCAGTGCTTCAAGGGAGGACATTCAGTACTTC. This translates into CSASREDIQYF.

This chain connects TRBV5-1 to TRBJ2-1; maybe TRBD2 (6 bases). The CDR3 totals 15 residues. Per germline, CDR1 SGHRS and CDR2 YFSETQ. Trimming removed 7 bases at V and 5 bases at J, with 19 bases between. CDR3 DNA sequence: TGCGCCAGCCGCATCATCCCGGGAGACCACAATGAGCAGTTCTTC. Translation gives CASRIIPGDHNEQFF.

The chain uses TRBV11-2 and TRBJ2-7, with unresolved D. CDR3 size: 11 residues. Trimming cost V 10 bases and J 3 bases, with 10 bases left between them. CDR1 and CDR2 from the germline V gene are SGHAT and FQNNGV. CDR3 DNA: TGTGCCACCGCCCAGTTCTACGAGCAGTACTTC. This codes for CATAQFYEQYF.

CDR3 in DNA: TGTGCCAGCAGTTGGAGTATGAACACTGAAGCTTTCTTT. The encoded protein is CASSWSMNTEAFF. This chain uses TRBV6-2 or TRBV6-3 with TRBJ1-1; D call uncertain. This CDR3 has 13 amino acids. The germline CDR1 and CDR2 sequences are MNHEY and SVGEGT. V lost 4 bases, J lost 0 bases, and 6 bases lay in between.

The genes are TRBV2 and TRBJ1-5; 11 bases are a match to TRBD1. V lost 9 bases and J lost 6; bases outside the gene matches: 7. The germline gives CDR1 SNHLY, CDR2 FYNNEI. The length of the CDR3 is 14 residues. In DNA form, the CDR3 reads TGTGCCAGTGACCGGGACAGGGGGTTTCAGCCCCAGCATTTT. As protein: CASDRDRGFQPQHF.

This chain joins TRBV6-2 or TRBV6-3 and TRBJ1-5, with 8 bases identical to TRBD1. CDR3 length: 15 residues. The germline gives CDR1 MNHEY, CDR2 SVGEGT. J lost 6 bases, V lost 2 bases, and 6 bases had no gene match. CDR3 sequence (DNA): TGTGCCAGCAGTTACGCAGGGGGCCTGAGTCAGCCCCAGCATTTT. Protein: CASSYAGGLSQPQHF.

The gene calls are TRBV4-3 and TRBJ1-1; 8 nucleotides match TRBD1. Germline V gene sequence: CDR1 LGHNA, CDR2 YSLEER. The CDR3 contains 14 residues. The junction had 7 bases not matched to a gene; V was cut back by 0 bases and J by 10 bases. As DNA, the CDR3 is TGCGCCAGCAGCCAAGACGGGGCAGGGGGCATAGCTTTCTTT. Translation gives CASSQDGAGGIAFF.

V is TRBV27 and J is TRBJ1-6; 7 nucleotides agree with TRBD1. CDR1 is MNHEY, CDR2 SMNVEV, per germline (reference sequence). This CDR3 contains 17 residues. J was trimmed by 1 base and V by 3 bases; bases with no gene match: 6. The CDR3 loop reads CASSFLRGPSYNSPLHF. CDR3 nucleotides: TGTGCCAGCAGTTTCCTAAGGGGGCCGTCCTATAATTCACCCCTCCACTTT.

CDR3: CASSLGQNTEAFF. CDR3 nucleotides: TGTGCCAGCAGTCTAGGACAGAACACTGAAGCTTTCTTT. The chain recombines TRBV6-5 with TRBJ1-1, with a weak D call TRBD1 (5 bases). V was cut by 5 bases and J by 1 base, with 8 bases left in between. From germline, CDR1 is MNHEY and CDR2 SVGAGI. The CDR3 runs to 13 residues.

This clone turned up a few times. CDR3 loop: CASSYWKGVSNQPQHF. CDR3 nucleotide sequence: TGTGCCAGCAGTTACTGGAAGGGGGTTAGCAATCAGCCCCAGCATTTT. The chain is built from TRBV6-6 and TRBJ1-5; D perhaps matches TRBD1 (6 bases). The V and J ends lost 1 base and 0 bases respectively, with 10 bases between them. Germline CDR1 is MNHNY and CDR2 is SVGAGI (reference sequence). The CDR3 loop spans 16 amino acids.

J is TRBJ2-7 and V is TRBV28; D is perhaps TRBD2 (6 bases). The CDR3 is 15 amino acids. V was clipped by 3 bases and J by 6 bases, with 18 bases between them. Germline V gene lookup returns CDR1 MDHEN and CDR2 SYDVKM. CDR3 amino acids: CASSFRRASRLEQYF. CDR3 DNA sequence: TGTGCCAGCAGTTTTAGGAGGGCCTCGCGTCTCGAGCAGTACTTC. Full variable domain (rest looked up from reference TRBV28 and TRBJ2-7): DVKVTQSSRYLVKRTGEKVFLECVQDMDHENMFWYRQDPGLGLRLIYFSYDVKMKEKGDIPEGYSVSREKKERFSLILESASTNQTSMYLCASSFRRASRLEQYFGPGTRLTVT.

The CDR3 is CASSKLQTNEKLFF. The CDR3 coding sequence is TGTGCCAGCAGCAAACTCCAGACTAATGAAAAACTGTTTTTT. V and J are TRBV21-1 and TRBJ1-4; the table's D gene call, TRBD1, was not cross checked with the DNA. TRBV21-1 is labeled a pseudogene. This CDR3 is 14 amino acids long.